Following are 23 T cell receptor beta chains from one sample sequenced in a study of PD-L1 blockade in urothelial cancer. Generated by immunoSEQ multiplex PCR, the TCRdb table keeps only in-frame clones and is missing some. The repertoire holds around 57,000 clones, with around four fifths as singletons. Time point meaning: pretreatment peripheral blood. The sequencing here drew on PBMCs, taken around atezolizumab (anti-PD-L1) treatment. The receptors were gathered from a man between 65 and 85 years old with urothelial cancer.

CDR3 sequence: CASSEGLAGNQETQYF. CDR3 DNA: TGCGCCAGCAGCGAGGGACTAGCGGGAAACCAAGAGACCCAGTACTTC. The gene calls are TRBV5-1 and TRBJ2-5; the match to TRBD2 covers 13 bases. With 4 bases clipped from V and 0 bases from J, the junction kept 3 bases outside the gene matches. This CDR3 has 16 amino acids. The germline gives CDR1 SGHRS, CDR2 YFSETQ. The variable domain in full, with the rest retrieved from reference TRBV5-1 and TRBJ2-5, is KAGVTQTPRYLIKTRGQQVTLSCSPISGHRSVSWYQQTPGQGLQFLFEYFSETQRNKGNFPGRFSGRQFSNSRSEMNVSTLELGDSALYLCASSEGLAGNQETQYFGPGTRLLVL.

In DNA, the CDR3 is TGTGCCAGCAGCGTAGGTTCAGGGACAGCTGGAAACACCATATATTTT. Its protein is CASSVGSGTAGNTIYF. The chain combines TRBV9 with TRBJ1-3; 7 bases agree with TRBD1. J lost 2 bases, V lost 0 bases, and 5 bases had no gene match. CDR1 and CDR2 from the germline V gene are SGDLS and YYNGEE. The CDR3 sequence is 16 residues long.

This chain uses TRBV19 with TRBJ2-5, with D tentatively TRBD1 (8 bases). The CDR3 has 15 amino acids. In germline, CDR1 is LNHDA, CDR2 SQIVND (reference sequence). Trimming shortened V by 4 bases and J by 4 bases, and 16 bases separated the two germline ends. The CDR3 here is CASSTGQGGGETQYF. DNA of the CDR3: TGTGCCAGTAGTACTGGACAGGGAGGGGGAGAGACCCAGTACTTC.

The chain employs TRBV5-6 and TRBJ2-2, with TRBD1 matching over 12 bases. The germline CDR1 and CDR2 sequences are SGHDT and YYEEEE. The ends lost 2 bases at V and 7 bases at J; junction bases unmatched: 9. The CDR3 loop spans 17 amino acids. DNA for the CDR3: TGTGCCAGCAGCTTAACCCCCGGGACAGGGGGCAGCGGGGAGCTGTTTTTT. Translating gives CASSLTPGTGGSGELFF.

A few counts support this clone. The chain joins TRBV7-8 to TRBJ2-5; the D is unclear. Germline V CDR1 and CDR2: SGHVS, FQNEAQ. Trimming cost V 5 bases and J 3 bases, with 10 bases left between them. The CDR3 has 13 amino acids. DNA for the CDR3: TGTGCCAGCAGCGTCGATTTAGAAGAGACCCAGTACTTC. Translation: CASSVDLEETQYF.

This chain uses TRBV7-2 with TRBJ2-7; TRBD2 agrees at 11 bases. Germline V CDR1 and CDR2: SGHTA, FQGNSA. CDR3 length: 17 residues. With V trimmed by 5 bases and J by 4 bases, 13 bases remained unmatched. The CDR3 protein is CASSLFGLAGGGYEQYF. The CDR3, as DNA: TGTGCCAGCAGCCTTTTCGGGCTAGCGGGAGGAGGTTACGAGCAGTACTTC.

The chain employs TRBV7-9 and TRBJ1-1; 7 bases line up with TRBD1. The CDR3 contains 17 residues. J lost 1 base, V lost 5 bases, and 13 bases had no gene match. Germline CDR1 is SEHNR and CDR2 is FQNEAQ (reference sequence). The CDR3 region is CASSHPGQNNWNTEAFF. In nucleotides, the CDR3 is TGTGCCAGCAGCCATCCGGGACAGAATAACTGGAACACTGAAGCTTTCTTT. The entire variable domain, with the rest obtained from reference TRBV7-9 and TRBJ1-1, is as follows: DTGVSQNPRHKITKRGQNVTFRCDPISEHNRLYWYRQTLGQGPEFLTYFQNEAQLEKSRLLSDRFSAERPKGSFSTLEIQRTEQGDSAMYLCASSHPGQNNWNTEAFFGQGTRLTVV.

The CDR3 sequence is CSVLGTGAYEQYF. The CDR3 DNA reads as TGCAGCGTGCTGGGGACAGGGGCCTACGAGCAGTACTTC. The chain is built from TRBV29-1 and TRBJ2-7; the match to TRBD1 covers 10 bases. V lost 6 bases to trimming and J lost 2 bases; unmatched junction nucleotides: 4. The CDR3 has 13 residues. Germline V gene data show CDR1 as SQVTM and CDR2 as ANQGSEA.

As DNA, the CDR3 is TGTGCCAGTAGTATAGGGACAGGGCTCTATGGCTACACCTTC. It translates to CASSIGTGLYGYTF. This chain joins TRBV19 and TRBJ1-2; TRBD1 agrees at 8 bases. V shed 1 base, J shed 4 bases, and the junction held 2 bases outside the gene matches. Germline V lookup: CDR1 LNHDA, CDR2 SQIVND (reference sequence). The CDR3 is 14 amino acids. Full variable domain (rest looked up from reference TRBV19 and TRBJ1-2): DGGITQSPKYLFRKEGQNVTLSCEQNLNHDAMYWYRQDPGQGLRLIYYSQIVNDFQKGDIAEGYSVSREKKESFPLTVTSAQKNPTAFYLCASSIGTGLYGYTFGSGTRLTVV.

The chain couples TRBV28 to TRBJ1-1, with 8 positions matching TRBD1. V lost 7 bases, J lost 8 bases, and 15 bases stayed unmatched. The CDR3 has 15 amino acids. The germline V gene encodes CDR1 MDHEN and CDR2 SYDVKM. In nucleotides, the CDR3 is TGTGCCAGCATGCCTTCAGGACAGGGCGTATTAGAAGCTTTCTTT. This codes for CASMPSGQGVLEAFF.

This chain connects TRBV5-6 to TRBJ1-2; no clear D. Germline CDR1 is SGHDT and CDR2 is YYEEEE. The CDR3 extends over 12 amino acids. Trimming shortened V by 5 bases and J by 2 bases, and 7 bases separated the two germline ends. Written as DNA, the CDR3 is TGTGCCAGCAGTGTCCAAAACTATGGCTACACCTTC. Encoded protein: CASSVQNYGYTF.

The chain is built from TRBV9 and TRBJ2-4, with TRBD2 matching over 9 bases. The CDR3 sequence is 16 residues long. CDR1 SGDLS and CDR2 YYNGEE come from the germline V gene. The V segment lost 0 bases and the J segment 5 bases; nucleotides outside the gene matches: 6. CDR3 nucleotide sequence: TGTGCCAGCAGCGTAGGAGCGGGAGGTGGGCAAAACATTCAGTACTTC. Its protein is CASSVGAGGGQNIQYF. The complete variable domain, with remaining parts taken from reference TRBV9 and TRBJ2-4, reads DSGVTQTPKHLITATGQRVTLRCSPRSGDLSVYWYQQSLDQGLQFLIQYYNGEERAKGNILERFSAQQFPDLHSELNLSSLELGDSALYFCASSVGAGGGQNIQYFGAGTRLSVL.

The chain employs TRBV10-3 and TRBJ1-4; 9 bases match TRBD1. V shed 6 bases and J 5 bases; nucleotides not matched to a gene: 4. The CDR3 covers 14 residues. Germline V gene sequence: CDR1 ENHRY, CDR2 SYGVKD. DNA of the CDR3: TGTGCCATCAGGTCCGGGACAGGGAATGAAAAACTGTTTTTT. Residues: CAIRSGTGNEKLFF.

V usage is TRBV4-1 and J usage is TRBJ1-3, with D maybe TRBD1 (5 bases). Germline CDR1 MGHRA, CDR2 YSYEKL. Trimming removed 5 bases at V and 0 bases at J, with 11 bases between. The CDR3 runs 15 residues. CDR3 sequence (DNA): TGCGCCAGCAGCACAGGACCCAGCTCTGGAAACACCATATATTTT. Encoded protein: CASSTGPSSGNTIYF.

This clone occurred once. This rearrangement joins TRBV2 to TRBJ2-2; a possible D gene is TRBD2 (6 bases). CDR1 SNHLY and CDR2 FYNNEI come from the germline V gene. Trimming stripped 4 bases from V and 6 bases from J, with 15 bases between. The CDR3 has 15 residues. This CDR3 is CASSGSGELSGELFF. For the CDR3, the DNA is TGTGCCAGCAGTGGGTCGGGGGAATTATCCGGGGAGCTGTTTTTT.

The chain recombines TRBV5-1 with TRBJ1-1; the match to TRBD1 covers 9 bases. The CDR3 consists of 15 residues. Germline V gene lookup returns CDR1 SGHRS and CDR2 YFSETQ. V was pared by 4 bases and J by 6 bases, with 10 bases of the junction left unmatched. CDR3 sequence reads: CASSPYRGQLAEAFF. In nucleotides, the CDR3 is TGCGCCAGCAGCCCGTACAGGGGGCAATTGGCTGAAGCTTTCTTT.

The V gene is TRBV18, the J gene TRBJ2-7; 8 nucleotides match TRBD1. Germline V gene sequence: CDR1 KGHSH, CDR2 LQKENI. The CDR3 is made up of 15 amino acids. With V trimmed by 6 bases and J by 2 bases, 9 bases remained unmatched. The CDR3 loop is CASSQRTGRAYEQYF. The CDR3 nucleotides are TGTGCCAGCTCGCAACGGACAGGGAGAGCCTACGAGCAGTACTTC.

The chain carries TRBV27 and TRBJ2-1, with 9 bases lining up with TRBD2. In germline, CDR1 is MNHEY, CDR2 SMNVEV (reference sequence). The ends lost 1 base at V and 5 bases at J; junction bases unmatched: 3. The CDR3 contains 15 residues. The CDR3: CASSLWASGNNEQFF. In DNA, the CDR3 is TGTGCCAGCAGTTTATGGGCTAGCGGGAACAATGAGCAGTTCTTC.

This clone is a singleton in its sample. J is TRBJ2-7 and V is TRBV6-1, with 10 bases lining up with TRBD1. Germline V CDR1 and CDR2: MNHNS, SASEGT. The CDR3 length is 14 residues. J gave up 4 bases and V 9 bases, and 9 bases lay outside the gene matches. The DNA of the CDR3 is TGTGCCAGTATTCGGGACAGGGGACGGTACGAGCAGTACTTC. Translating it yields CASIRDRGRYEQYF.

This chain connects TRBV6-5 to TRBJ2-2, with 7 bases matching TRBD1. Germline CDR1 is MNHEY and CDR2 is SVGAGI. This CDR3 region has 14 residues. Trimming at V came to 6 bases and at J to 6 bases, leaving 7 bases not matched to a gene. The CDR3 here is CASREKQGPGELFF. CDR3 DNA: TGTGCCAGCAGGGAAAAACAGGGGCCCGGGGAGCTGTTTTTT.

The chain is built from TRBV20-1 and TRBJ2-7, with a weak D call TRBD2 (6 bases). V was trimmed by 5 bases and J by 12 bases, leaving 17 bases between them. CDR1 is DFQATT and CDR2 is SNEGSKA in the germline V gene (reference sequence). The CDR3 extends over 11 amino acids. The DNA for the CDR3 is TGCAGTGCTCCCTTCTCTAGCGTTCCGTACTTC. Translation gives CSAPFSSVPYF.

The chain recombines TRBV27 with TRBJ2-3; 7 bases agree with TRBD1. With 7 bases clipped from V and 5 bases from J, the junction kept 3 bases outside the gene matches. Germline V gene lookup returns CDR1 MNHEY and CDR2 SMNVEV (reference sequence). The CDR3 consists of 12 residues. This CDR3 reads CASKTGVDTQYF. CDR3 in DNA: TGTGCCAGCAAAACAGGGGTAGATACGCAGTATTTT.

The rearrangement uses TRBV5-1 and TRBJ1-1; 8 bases line up with TRBD1. V shed 4 bases and J 1 base; nucleotides not matched to a gene: 3. Germline CDR1 SGHRS, CDR2 YFSETQ. The CDR3 has 14 amino acids. CDR3 sequence (DNA): TGCGCCAGCAGCCCCGGGACAGGGAACACTGAAGCTTTCTTT. It is translated as CASSPGTGNTEAFF.